A selection of T cell receptor beta chains follows, all from one sample in a study of blood T cell repertoires in COVID-19. Clones were sequenced by immunoSEQ multiplex PCR, and TCRdb holds only the in-frame ones, with some missing. The sample includes nearly 250,000 clones, 70% to 90% of them seen just once. Sequencing used PBMCs or T cells enriched from blood (not recorded which). Every receptor here comes from a woman aged 45-65 years with acute COVID-19. CDR3s leave out the opening cysteine and the closing phenylalanine or tryptophan. The order of the fields is V gene, clone size, CDR3 protein. The size of a clone is reported for some rows only, either as once, few or many, or as a class for expanded clones.

TRBV5-1,.,ASRLNRGQETQY
TRBV10-3,.,AISNIQGGGNTIY
TRBV5-4,once,ASSQVGRGSSGANVLT
TRBV10-3,.,AISDHRDRNQPQH
TRBV5-6,.,ASSSAGIQF
TRBV4-3,.,ASSQGVSGGASGANVLT
TRBV19,once,ASGAGPLPYEQY
TRBV19,.,ASSRQDYEKLF
TRBV5-1,.,ASSSGTGRSGGYT
TRBV4-3,.,ASSHHGLADYSYNEQF
TRBV24-1,.,ATAQGANYGYT
TRBV30,.,AWSVQGGDSSGYT
TRBV11-2,few,ASSQQSGWGTEAF
TRBV15,.,ATSRDPPSGGYNEQF
TRBV7-8,.,ASILSSVAVSYNEQF
TRBV11-2,.,ASSSYLEQF
TRBV27,.,ASSLSASGNTGELF
TRBV11-3,.,ASSLRGGASEKLF
TRBV27,.,ASSLVAIYNEQF
TRBV4-3,.,ASSQELPWSGTYEQY
TRBV19,.,ASSINGGWGTQY
TRBV11-2,.,ASSLDPGVGYT
TRBV5-4,.,ASSLATGGKETQY
TRBV6-2/TRBV6-3,.,ASSLDRPNTGELF
TRBV6-5,.,ASSYSASSGNTIY
TRBV5-1,.,ASSLDGGGIYGYT
TRBV5-1,.,ASSLGSGKTEAF
TRBV2,few,ASSEVGLTDTQY
TRBV11-3,.,ASSPGQGRGTGELF
TRBV7-2,.,ASSGDWYNEQF
TRBV11-3,.,ASSPGLAGPYQETQY
TRBV6-5,.,ASTPSDRYNTEAF
TRBV7-9,.,ASSPGDRGTVNYGYT
TRBV5-4,.,ASSPPIWSGGNTNYGYT
TRBV3-1/TRBV3-2,few,ASSQERRRGLNYGYT
TRBV19,.,ASTSGQNYGYT
TRBV4-1,.,ASSQDGQIGGNTIY
TRBV7-6,.,ASSARQGRTEAF
TRBV21-1,.,ASSKGYRLLRYGYT